Below are 4 T cell receptor beta chains sequenced from a single sample in a study of blood T cell repertoires in COVID-19. Method: immunoSEQ multiplex PCR; TCRdb's copy keeps in-frame clones and lacks some. Of hundreds of thousands of clones detected, roughly nine tenths appear once; the ten largest clones hold 2.5% to 3%. Material: PBMCs or T cells enriched from blood (not recorded which). Receptors originate from a woman aged 30 to 39 who had recovered from COVID-19.

The chain links TRBV6-5 to TRBJ1-3; D not certain. The germline V gene has CDR1 MNHEY and CDR2 SVGAGI. Trimming removed 6 bases from V and 4 bases from J, with 10 bases in between. The CDR3 is 13 residues long. DNA for the CDR3: TGTGCCAGCAGCCGAGGACTAGGAAACACCATATATTTT. Its protein product is CASSRGLGNTIYF.

This chain joins TRBV5-1 and TRBJ2-1; TRBD2 aligns across 8 bases. The CDR3 has 15 amino acids. Germline V gene data show CDR1 as SGHRS and CDR2 as YFSETQ. With V trimmed by 2 bases and J by 6 bases, 7 bases remained unmatched. The CDR3 spells CASSLGAGALNEQFF. In nucleotides, the CDR3 is TGCGCCAGCAGCTTAGGAGCGGGAGCTCTCAATGAGCAGTTCTTC.

This clone appeared a few times. This CDR3 is CASSQDQRGSYEQYF. DNA of the CDR3: TGTGCCAGCAGCCAAGACCAGCGGGGTTCCTACGAGCAGTACTTC. The V and J genes are TRBV3-1 (or the pseudogene TRBV3-2) and TRBJ2-7; 7 bases match TRBD2. Per germline, CDR1 LGHDT and CDR2 YNNKEL (reference sequence). With V trimmed by 0 bases and J by 1 base, 3 bases remained unmatched. The CDR3 extends over 15 amino acids.

The chain employs TRBV27 and TRBJ1-1; TRBD1 agrees at 9 bases. Germline assignment: CDR1 MNHEY and CDR2 SMNVEV (reference sequence). V was pared by 4 bases and J by 5 bases, with 11 bases of the junction left unmatched. The CDR3 is 16 amino acids. The CDR3 region has the DNA TGTGCCAGCAGTTCCGACAGGGGGAGAGGGGGAACTGAAGCTTTCTTT. It encodes CASSSDRGRGGTEAFF.